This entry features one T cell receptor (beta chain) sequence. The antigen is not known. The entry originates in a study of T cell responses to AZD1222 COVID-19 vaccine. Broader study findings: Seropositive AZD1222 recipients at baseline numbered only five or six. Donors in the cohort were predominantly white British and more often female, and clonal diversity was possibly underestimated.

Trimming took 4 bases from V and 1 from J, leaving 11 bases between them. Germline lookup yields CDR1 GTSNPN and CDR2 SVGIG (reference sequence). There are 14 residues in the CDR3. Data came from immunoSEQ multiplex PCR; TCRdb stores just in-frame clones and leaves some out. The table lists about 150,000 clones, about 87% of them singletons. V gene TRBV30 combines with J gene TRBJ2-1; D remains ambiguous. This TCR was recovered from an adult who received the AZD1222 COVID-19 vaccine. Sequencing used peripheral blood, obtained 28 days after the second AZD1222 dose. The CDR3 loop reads CAWTVGGSYNEQFF. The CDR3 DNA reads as TGTGCCTGGACTGTGGGTGGGTCCTACAATGAGCAGTTCTTC.